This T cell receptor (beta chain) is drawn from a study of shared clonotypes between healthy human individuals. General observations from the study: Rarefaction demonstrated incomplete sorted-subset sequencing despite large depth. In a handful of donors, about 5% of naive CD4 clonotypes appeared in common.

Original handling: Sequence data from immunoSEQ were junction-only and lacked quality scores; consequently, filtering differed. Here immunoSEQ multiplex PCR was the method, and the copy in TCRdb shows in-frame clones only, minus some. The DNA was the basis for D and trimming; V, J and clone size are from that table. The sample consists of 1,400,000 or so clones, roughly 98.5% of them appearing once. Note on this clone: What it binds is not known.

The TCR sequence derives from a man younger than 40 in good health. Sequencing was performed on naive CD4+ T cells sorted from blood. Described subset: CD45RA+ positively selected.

As DNA, the CDR3 is TGCGCCAGCAGCCAAGATGGGGACAGGAGAGAGACCCAGTACTTC. Translation gives CASSQDGDRRETQYF. The chain links TRBV4-1 to TRBJ2-5; 8 nucleotides align to TRBD1. Germline loops: CDR1 MGHRA, CDR2 YSYEKL. The CDR3 is made up of 15 amino acids. J gave up 4 bases and V 0 bases, and 4 bases lay outside the gene matches.